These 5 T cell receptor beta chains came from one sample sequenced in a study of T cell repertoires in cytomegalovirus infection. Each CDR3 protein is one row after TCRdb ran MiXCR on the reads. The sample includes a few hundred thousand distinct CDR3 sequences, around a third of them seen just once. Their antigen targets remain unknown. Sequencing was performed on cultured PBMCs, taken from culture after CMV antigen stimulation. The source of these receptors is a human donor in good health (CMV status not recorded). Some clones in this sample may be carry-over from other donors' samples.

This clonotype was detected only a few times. The CDR3 DNA reads TGTGCCATCAGCCCCAGGCCCTCGCTCGGCACCGGGGAGCTGTTTTTT. Protein sequence: CAISPRPSLGTGELFF. The chain carries TRBV10-3 and TRBJ2-2; D gene unclear. Germline V gene data show CDR1 as ENHRY and CDR2 as SYGVKD. The CDR3 is 16 amino acids. V dropped 6 bases and J dropped 4 bases, with 18 bases sitting between them.

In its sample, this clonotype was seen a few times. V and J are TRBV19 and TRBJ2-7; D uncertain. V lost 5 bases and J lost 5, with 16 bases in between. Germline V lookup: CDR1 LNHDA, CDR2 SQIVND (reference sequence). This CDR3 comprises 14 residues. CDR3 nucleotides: TGTGCCAGTAGTCCCGGAGTCAGGATGGACGAGCAGTACTTC. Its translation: CASSPGVRMDEQYF.

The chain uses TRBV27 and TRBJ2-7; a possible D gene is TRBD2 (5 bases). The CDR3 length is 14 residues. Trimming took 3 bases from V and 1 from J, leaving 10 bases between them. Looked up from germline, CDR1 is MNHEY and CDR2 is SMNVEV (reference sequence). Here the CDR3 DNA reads TGTGCCAGCAGTTTTGAGCGGCAGTCCTACGAGCAGTACGTC. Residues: CASSFERQSYEQYV.

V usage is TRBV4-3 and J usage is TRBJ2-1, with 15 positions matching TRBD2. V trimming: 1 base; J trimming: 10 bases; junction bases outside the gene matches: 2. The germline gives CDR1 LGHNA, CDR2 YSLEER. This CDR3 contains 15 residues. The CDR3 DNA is TGCGCCAGCAGCCAAGGGACTAGCGGGAGGGAGGAGCAGTTCTTC. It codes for CASSQGTSGREEQFF.

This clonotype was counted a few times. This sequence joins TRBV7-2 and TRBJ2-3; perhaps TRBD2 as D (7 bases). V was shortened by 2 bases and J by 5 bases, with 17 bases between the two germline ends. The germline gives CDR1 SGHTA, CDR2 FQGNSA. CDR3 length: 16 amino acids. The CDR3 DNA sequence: TGTGCCAGCAGCTTAAGTAGGGGGAGGGCCATAGATACGCAGTATTTT. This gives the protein CASSLSRGRAIDTQYF.